A single sample is the source of the 25 T cell receptor beta chains below, sequenced in a study of blood T cell repertoires in COVID-19. The method was immunoSEQ multiplex PCR; TCRdb's version includes in-frame clones alone and lacks a portion of them. Of 150,000 to 200,000 clones listed, just over 85% are singletons. Sequencing input: PBMCs or T cells enriched from blood (not recorded which). These receptors were taken from a woman younger than 35 who had recovered from COVID-19.

This chain links TRBV7-2 with TRBJ2-3; 10 bases line up with TRBD2. The junction had 7 bases not matched to a gene; V was cut back by 5 bases and J by 2 bases. The germline CDR1 and CDR2 sequences are SGHTA and FQGNSA. This CDR3 has 16 residues. This CDR3 reads CASSQIAGGLTDTQYF. The CDR3 DNA is TGTGCCAGCAGCCAGATAGCGGGGGGACTCACAGATACGCAGTATTTT.

The CDR3 reads CATSRDTGSYSNQPQHF. CDR3 DNA: TGTGCCACCAGCAGAGATACAGGGTCATATAGCAATCAGCCCCAGCATTTT. The chain is built from TRBV15 and TRBJ1-5, with D possibly TRBD1 on 6 matching bases. The length of the CDR3 is 17 residues. Germline CDR1 and CDR2: LNHNV and YYDKDF (reference sequence). V was shortened by 0 bases and J by 0 bases, with 12 bases between the two germline ends.

This chain joins TRBV5-4 and TRBJ2-1; perhaps TRBD2 as D (6 bases). The V and J ends lost 4 bases and 3 bases respectively, with 11 bases between them. The CDR3 totals 14 residues. Germline loops: CDR1 SGHNT, CDR2 YYREEE (reference sequence). CDR3 sequence (DNA): TGTGCCAGCAGCCAGATGACTAGCTACAATGAGCAGTTCTTC. This gives the protein CASSQMTSYNEQFF. Based on the CDR3 plus reference TRBV5-4 and TRBJ2-1, the full variable domain is ETGVTQSPTHLIKTRGQQVTLRCSSQSGHNTVSWYQQALGQGPQFIFQYYREEENGRGNFPPRFSGLQFPNYSSELNVNALELDDSALYLCASSQMTSYNEQFFGPGTRLTVL.

The genes are TRBV4-3 and TRBJ2-4, with D possibly being TRBD2 (5 bases). V gave up 4 bases and J gave up 7 bases, with 11 bases separating them. Looked up from germline, CDR1 is LGHNA and CDR2 is YSLEER. This CDR3 is built from 13 residues. CDR3 residues: CASSRGPGNIQYF. In DNA form, the CDR3 reads TGCGCCAGCAGCCGAGGACCGGGGAACATTCAGTACTTC.

This clone has just one count. The rearrangement joins TRBV2 to TRBJ2-3; D possibly corresponds to TRBD1 (5 bases). Germline V gene data show CDR1 as SNHLY and CDR2 as FYNNEI. Trimming shortened V by 6 bases and J by 1 base, and 14 bases separated the two germline ends. The CDR3 is 15 amino acids. Here the CDR3 DNA reads TGTGCCAGCAGCGAACTTCTAGGGGGCACAGATACGCAGTATTTT. Encoded protein: CASSELLGGTDTQYF. Supplemented by reference TRBV2 and TRBJ2-3, the full variable domain reads EPEVTQTPSHQVTQMGQEVILRCVPISNHLYFYWYRQILGQKVEFLVSFYNNEISEKSEIFDDQFSVERPDGSNFTLKIRSTKLEDSAMYFCASSELLGGTDTQYFGPGTRLTVL.

At least ten counts were recorded for this clone. CDR3 DNA: TGTGCCAGCAGTCATACCGGGACAGAGGCCTACGAGCAGTACTTC. This gives the protein CASSHTGTEAYEQYF. The V call is TRBV6-2 or TRBV6-3, the J call TRBJ2-7; 7 nucleotides match TRBD1. Losses at the gene ends were 5 bases for V and 2 bases for J; bases not matched to a gene: 9. The CDR3 length is 15 residues. Per the germline V gene, CDR1 is MNHEY and CDR2 is SVGEGT.

This clone appeared a single time. As DNA, the CDR3 is TGTGCCAGCAGTGTTACTAAGCGGATGATATACGAGCAGTACTTC. This codes for CASSVTKRMIYEQYF. V is TRBV6-4 and J is TRBJ2-7, with a tentative D call TRBD2 (5 bases). V lost 4 bases and J lost 4, with 17 bases in between. CDR3 length: 15 amino acids. Per the germline V gene, CDR1 is MRHNA and CDR2 is SNTAGT.

This rearrangement joins TRBV10-1 to TRBJ1-3; D is perhaps TRBD1 (6 bases). Per germline, CDR1 WNHNN and CDR2 SYGVQD (reference sequence). CDR3 size: 16 residues. Trimming stripped 6 bases from V and 0 bases from J, with 15 bases between. The CDR3 region has the DNA TGCGCCAGCAGAGCCGGGACACATTACTCTGGAAACACCATATATTTT. Amino acids: CASRAGTHYSGNTIYF.

The V gene is TRBV27, the J gene TRBJ2-7; 7 bases fit TRBD1. The V gene's germline CDR1 is MNHEY and CDR2 SMNVEV (reference sequence). There are 13 residues in the CDR3. V was pared by 9 bases and J by 2 bases, with 7 bases of the junction left unmatched. The CDR3 bases are TGTGCCAGTGCACCGGGACAGACCTACGAGCAGTACTTC. It codes for CASAPGQTYEQYF.

The chain carries TRBV5-1 and TRBJ2-7, with D possibly matching TRBD1 (6 bases). The CDR3 totals 15 residues. Germline CDR1 SGHRS, CDR2 YFSETQ. V shed 0 bases and J shed 2 bases, with 12 bases lying between them. As DNA, the CDR3 is TGCGCCAGCAGCTTGGAACAGGGTGGGACCTACGAGCAGTACTTC. It codes for CASSLEQGGTYEQYF.

The chain couples TRBV10-3 to TRBJ2-1; 14 nucleotides agree with TRBD2. There are 14 residues in the CDR3. The germline CDR1 and CDR2 sequences are ENHRY and SYGVKD. With V trimmed by 6 bases and J by 10 bases, 5 bases remained unmatched. CDR3 nucleotides: TGTGCCATCAGACCGGGACTAGCGGGAGAGGAGCAGTTCTTC. Translation gives CAIRPGLAGEEQFF.

The chain's CDR3 is CASSQGGGTHTGELFF. In DNA form, the CDR3 reads TGTGCCAGCAGCCAAGGCGGGGGTACGCACACCGGGGAGCTGTTTTTT. J is TRBJ2-2 and V is TRBV3-1 (or the pseudogene TRBV3-2); 7 bases are a match to TRBD2. Losses at the gene ends were 1 base for V and 3 bases for J; bases not matched to a gene: 5. The CDR3 spans 16 residues. Germline CDR1 reads LGHDT; CDR2 reads YNNKEL (reference sequence).

The V and J genes are TRBV7-2 and TRBJ1-1; D not resolved. Germline assignment: CDR1 SGHTA and CDR2 FQGNSA. The CDR3 contains 13 residues. The V and J ends lost 5 bases and 2 bases respectively, with 9 bases between them. The CDR3 loop reads CASSTVTNTEAFF. CDR3 bases: TGTGCCAGCAGCACAGTAACTAACACTGAAGCTTTCTTT.

This chain connects TRBV4-2 to TRBJ2-3, with no clear D. V lost 4 bases, J lost 4 bases, and 12 bases lay in between. The length of the CDR3 is 14 residues. The V gene's germline CDR1 is LGHNA and CDR2 YNFKEQ. CDR3 protein: CASSPRFFPDTQYF. The CDR3 DNA follows: TGTGCCAGCAGCCCCCGGTTTTTTCCAGATACGCAGTATTTT.

This clone was counted a few times. The gene calls are TRBV7-3 and TRBJ1-5; no clear D. Trimming shortened V by 4 bases and J by 7 bases, and 14 bases separated the two germline ends. Per the germline V gene, CDR1 is SGHTA and CDR2 is FQGTGA. The CDR3 totals 14 residues. The CDR3 reads CASSSYGSPQPQHF. The CDR3 DNA sequence: TGTGCCAGCAGCTCCTACGGGTCACCCCAGCCCCAGCATTTT. Full variable domain (rest looked up from reference TRBV7-3 and TRBJ1-5): GAGVSQTPSNKVTEKGKYVELRCDPISGHTALYWYRQSLGQGPEFLIYFQGTGAADDSGLPNDRFFAVRPEGSVSTLKIQRTERGDSAVYLCASSSYGSPQPQHFGDGTRLSIL.

V and J are TRBV19 and TRBJ2-7, with TRBD1 matching 9 bases. There are 17 residues in the CDR3. Germline V gene sequence: CDR1 LNHDA, CDR2 SQIVND (reference sequence). Unmatched junction bases numbered 6, after V lost 0 bases and J lost 0 bases. CDR3 sequence reads: CASSIDSGQGSSYEQYF. CDR3 in DNA: TGTGCCAGTAGTATAGACTCGGGACAGGGAAGCTCCTACGAGCAGTACTTC. The full variable domain, in which reference TRBV19 and TRBJ2-7 provide the parts outside the CDR3, is DGGITQSPKYLFRKEGQNVTLSCEQNLNHDAMYWYRQDPGQGLRLIYYSQIVNDFQKGDIAEGYSVSREKKESFPLTVTSAQKNPTAFYLCASSIDSGQGSSYEQYFGPGTRLTVT.

The table lists this clone with a count of one. The CDR3 DNA sequence: TGTGCCAGCAGTCTCGACAGGGAAGTAATCTACGAGCAGTACTTC. Amino acids: CASSLDREVIYEQYF. This chain uses TRBV2 with TRBJ2-7; 7 nucleotides align to TRBD1. Germline lookup yields CDR1 SNHLY and CDR2 FYNNEI. Unmatched junction bases numbered 10, after V lost 5 bases and J lost 3 bases. The CDR3 is made up of 15 amino acids.

This sequence joins TRBV6-5 and TRBJ2-1; 7 nucleotides line up with TRBD2. The CDR3 consists of 15 residues. Germline V gene sequence: CDR1 MNHEY, CDR2 SVGAGI. The ends lost 6 bases at V and 3 bases at J; junction bases unmatched: 8. The CDR3 loop reads CASSTPRESYNEQFF. CDR3 DNA: TGTGCCAGCAGCACCCCGCGGGAGAGCTACAATGAGCAGTTCTTC.

V gene TRBV28 combines with J gene TRBJ2-7; D may be TRBD1 (6 bases). The CDR3 runs to 14 residues. V was clipped by 2 bases and J by 0 bases, with 8 bases between them. The V gene's germline CDR1 is MDHEN and CDR2 SYDVKM. DNA for the CDR3: TGTGCCAGCAGTTTAAGGGGGATCTCCTACGAGCAGTACTTC. Translated, it gives CASSLRGISYEQYF. Using reference TRBV28 and TRBJ2-7 for the parts outside the CDR3, the full variable domain is DVKVTQSSRYLVKRTGEKVFLECVQDMDHENMFWYRQDPGLGLRLIYFSYDVKMKEKGDIPEGYSVSREKKERFSLILESASTNQTSMYLCASSLRGISYEQYFGPGTRLTVT.

The CDR3 coding sequence is TGTGCCAGCAGTTTAGGGACTGAGAATAATTCACCCCTCCACTTT. Translating gives CASSLGTENNSPLHF. The chain has TRBV2 and TRBJ1-6; the D gene is possibly TRBD1 (5 bases). This CDR3 is 15 amino acids long. The V gene's germline CDR1 is SNHLY and CDR2 FYNNEI. V shed 5 bases and J shed 5 bases, with 13 bases lying between them.

V gene TRBV29-1 combines with J gene TRBJ2-1, with 11 positions matching TRBD2. This CDR3 has 13 amino acids. Trimming at V came to 7 bases and at J to 9 bases, leaving 8 bases not matched to a gene. Germline assignment: CDR1 SQVTM and CDR2 ANQGSEA. The CDR3 nucleotides read TGCAGCGCCACTAGACTAGCGGGGTCTGAGCAGTTCTTC. Its protein product is CSATRLAGSEQFF.

The V call is TRBV5-1, the J call TRBJ1-2; 8 bases line up with TRBD1. This CDR3 spans 17 amino acids. V was clipped by 6 bases and J by 4 bases; unmatched bases: 17. The germline V gene has CDR1 SGHRS and CDR2 YFSETQ. This CDR3 reads CASNLDRGVGKCYGYTF. The CDR3 coding sequence is TGCGCCAGCAACTTAGACAGGGGCGTGGGGAAGTGCTATGGCTACACCTTC.

The chain couples TRBV15 to TRBJ2-2, with D possibly matching TRBD1 (5 bases). CDR3 length: 17 residues. Germline values: CDR1 LNHNV, CDR2 YYDKDF (reference sequence). With 0 bases removed from V and 0 bases from J, the gap between germline ends came to 11 bases. The CDR3 DNA reads TGTGCCACCAGCAGAGATAAGCAGGGAACGAACACCGGGGAGCTGTTTTTT. It specifies CATSRDKQGTNTGELFF.

The genes are TRBV21-1 and TRBJ1-6. TRBV21-1 constitutes a pseudogene. The CDR3 spans 11 residues. The CDR3 coding sequence is TGTGCCAGCAGCAAAGTTACGGTACTCCACTTT. Protein product: CASSKVTVLHF.

This sequence joins TRBV11-2 and TRBJ2-1; the D is unclear. With 5 bases removed from V and 8 bases from J, the gap between germline ends came to 16 bases. Germline lookup yields CDR1 SGHAT and CDR2 FQNNGV. This CDR3 contains 14 residues. CDR3 residues: CASSRKPTEDEQFF. CDR3 nucleotides: TGTGCCAGCAGCCGAAAACCAACCGAGGATGAGCAGTTCTTC.